This T cell receptor beta chain emerged from a study of PD-1 blockade in classical Hodgkin lymphoma. Method: immunoSEQ multiplex PCR; TCRdb's copy keeps in-frame clones and lacks some. The sample has roughly 6,000 clones, almost 75% seen once. Time point reported: cycle 4 day 1 (C4D1), after 5 to 7 weeks of nivolumab. Every one of the patients relapsed after autologous stem cell transplantation (brentuximab vedotin exposure was variable). Thawed PBMCs supplied CD8+ T cells via magnetic negative selection. V gave up 6 bases and J gave up 0 bases; unmatched junction bases: 10. From germline, CDR1 is LGHNT and CDR2 FRNRAP. The CDR3 contains 16 residues.

The clonotype originates from a human donor with classical Hodgkin lymphoma. The sequencing used CD8+ T cells from blood, collected before the fourth cycle of nivolumab. This chain connects TRBV12-5 to TRBJ1-1; 7 bases fit TRBD1. The CDR3 loop reads CASGPGQGVMNTEAFF. The DNA for the CDR3 is TGTGCTAGTGGACCCGGCCAGGGGGTAATGAACACTGAAGCTTTCTTT.